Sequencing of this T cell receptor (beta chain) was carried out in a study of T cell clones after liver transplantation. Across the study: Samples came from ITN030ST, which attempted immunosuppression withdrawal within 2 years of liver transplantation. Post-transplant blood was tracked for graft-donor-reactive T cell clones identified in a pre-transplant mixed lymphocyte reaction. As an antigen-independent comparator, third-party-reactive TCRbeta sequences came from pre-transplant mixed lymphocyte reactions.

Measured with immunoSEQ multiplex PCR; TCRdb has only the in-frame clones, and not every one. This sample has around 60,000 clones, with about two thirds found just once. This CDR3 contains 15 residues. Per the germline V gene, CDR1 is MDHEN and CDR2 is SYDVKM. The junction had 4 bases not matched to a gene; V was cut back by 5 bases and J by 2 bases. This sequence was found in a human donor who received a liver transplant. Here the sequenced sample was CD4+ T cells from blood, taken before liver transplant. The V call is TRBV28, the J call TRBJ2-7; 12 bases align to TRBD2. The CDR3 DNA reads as TGTGCCAGCAGTCTACTAGCGGGGGGTCCCTACGAGCAGTACTTC. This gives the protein CASSLLAGGPYEQYF.